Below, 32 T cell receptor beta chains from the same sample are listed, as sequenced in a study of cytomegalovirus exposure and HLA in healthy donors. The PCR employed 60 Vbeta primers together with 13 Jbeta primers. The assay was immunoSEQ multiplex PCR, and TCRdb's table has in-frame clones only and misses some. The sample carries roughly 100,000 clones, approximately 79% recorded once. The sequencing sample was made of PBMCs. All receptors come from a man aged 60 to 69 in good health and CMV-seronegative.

The CDR3 is CASSIGRGTDTQYF. DNA of the CDR3: TGTGCCAGTAGTATTGGCCGGGGCACAGATACGCAGTATTTT. The chain is built from TRBV19 and TRBJ2-3; D call uncertain. V was trimmed by 3 bases and J by 1 base, leaving 8 bases between them. The germline V gene encodes CDR1 LNHDA and CDR2 SQIVND (reference sequence). The CDR3 spans 14 residues.

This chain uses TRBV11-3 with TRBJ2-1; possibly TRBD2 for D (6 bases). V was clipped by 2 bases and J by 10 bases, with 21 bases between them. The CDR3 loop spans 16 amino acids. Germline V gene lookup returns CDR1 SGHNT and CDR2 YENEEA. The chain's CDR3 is CASSLRPGLLLGEQFF. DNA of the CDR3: TGTGCCAGCAGCTTAAGGCCGGGACTCCTCTTGGGGGAGCAGTTCTTC. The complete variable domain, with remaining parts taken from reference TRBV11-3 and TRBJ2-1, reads EAGVVQSPRYKIIEKKQPVAFWCNPISGHNTLYWYLQNLGQGPELLIRYENEEAVDDSQLPKDRFSAERLKGVDSTLKIQPAELGDSAVYLCASSLRPGLLLGEQFFGPGTRLTVL.

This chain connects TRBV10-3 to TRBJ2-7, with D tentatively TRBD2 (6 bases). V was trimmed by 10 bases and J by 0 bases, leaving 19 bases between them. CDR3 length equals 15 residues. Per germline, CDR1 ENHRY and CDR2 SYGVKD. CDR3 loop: CATRSGGKVSYEQYV. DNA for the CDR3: TGTGCCACCCGTTCAGGAGGGAAAGTCTCCTACGAGCAGTACGTC.

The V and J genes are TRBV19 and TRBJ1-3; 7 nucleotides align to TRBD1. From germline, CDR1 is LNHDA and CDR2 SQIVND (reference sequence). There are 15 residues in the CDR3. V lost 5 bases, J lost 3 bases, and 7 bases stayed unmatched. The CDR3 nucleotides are TGTGCCAGTAGTCCCCCGGGACAGCTTGGAAACACCATATATTTT. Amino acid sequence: CASSPPGQLGNTIYF.

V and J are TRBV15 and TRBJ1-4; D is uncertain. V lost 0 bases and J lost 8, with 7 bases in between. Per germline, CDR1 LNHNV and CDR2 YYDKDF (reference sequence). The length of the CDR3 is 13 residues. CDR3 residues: CATSRDRVEKLFF. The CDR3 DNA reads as TGTGCCACCAGCAGAGATCGAGTCGAAAAACTGTTTTTT.

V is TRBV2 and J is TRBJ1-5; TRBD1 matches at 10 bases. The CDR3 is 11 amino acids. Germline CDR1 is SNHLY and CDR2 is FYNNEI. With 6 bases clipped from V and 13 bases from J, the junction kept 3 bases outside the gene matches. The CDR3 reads CASSGTGAQHF. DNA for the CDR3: TGTGCCAGCAGCGGGACAGGGGCACAGCATTTT.

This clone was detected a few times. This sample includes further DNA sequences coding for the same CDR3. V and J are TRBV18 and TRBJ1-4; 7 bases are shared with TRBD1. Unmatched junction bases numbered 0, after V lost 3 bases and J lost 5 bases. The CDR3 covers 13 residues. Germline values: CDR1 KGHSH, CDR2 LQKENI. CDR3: CASSPGQNEKLFF. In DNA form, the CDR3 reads TGTGCCAGCTCACCGGGACAGAATGAAAAACTGTTTTTT.

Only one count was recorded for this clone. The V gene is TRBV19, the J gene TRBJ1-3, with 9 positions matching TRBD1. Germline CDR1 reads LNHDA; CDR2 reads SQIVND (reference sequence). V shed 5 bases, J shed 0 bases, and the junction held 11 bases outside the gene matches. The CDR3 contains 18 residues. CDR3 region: CASSPDRGRLLSGNTIYF. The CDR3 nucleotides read TGTGCCAGTAGTCCGGACAGGGGCCGTCTTCTCTCTGGAAACACCATATATTTT.

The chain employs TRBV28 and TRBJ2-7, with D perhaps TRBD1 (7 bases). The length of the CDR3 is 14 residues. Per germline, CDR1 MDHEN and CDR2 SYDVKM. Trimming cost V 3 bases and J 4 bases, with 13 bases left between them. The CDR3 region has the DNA TGTGCCAGCAGTTTCTCCAGGGGGGATTACGAGCAGTACGTC. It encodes CASSFSRGDYEQYV.

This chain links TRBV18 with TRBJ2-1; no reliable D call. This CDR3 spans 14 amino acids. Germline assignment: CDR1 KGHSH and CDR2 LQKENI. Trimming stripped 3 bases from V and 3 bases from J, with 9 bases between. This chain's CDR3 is CASSPPPGYNEQFF. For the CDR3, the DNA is TGTGCCAGCTCACCCCCCCCCGGCTACAATGAGCAGTTCTTC.

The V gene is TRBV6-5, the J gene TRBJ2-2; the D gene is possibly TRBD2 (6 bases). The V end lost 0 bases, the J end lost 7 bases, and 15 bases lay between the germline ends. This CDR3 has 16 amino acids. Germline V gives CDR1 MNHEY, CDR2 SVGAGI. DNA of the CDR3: TGTGCCAGCAGTTACTCGAGTGTTAGCGGATTCGGGGAGCTGTTTTTT. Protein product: CASSYSSVSGFGELFF.

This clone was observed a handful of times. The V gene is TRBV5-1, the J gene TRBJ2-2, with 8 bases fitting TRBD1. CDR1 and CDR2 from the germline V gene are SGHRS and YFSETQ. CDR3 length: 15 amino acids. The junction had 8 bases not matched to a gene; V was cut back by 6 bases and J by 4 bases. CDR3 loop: CASTGQGGGTGELFF. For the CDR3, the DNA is TGCGCCAGCACAGGACAGGGAGGCGGCACCGGGGAGCTGTTTTTT.

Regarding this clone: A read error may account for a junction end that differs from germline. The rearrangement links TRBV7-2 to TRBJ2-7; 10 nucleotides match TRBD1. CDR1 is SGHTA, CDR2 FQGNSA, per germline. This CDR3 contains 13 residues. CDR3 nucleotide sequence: TGTGCCAGCAGCCGCCAAGGGACAGGGGATCCTCACTTC. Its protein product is CASSRQGTGDPHF.

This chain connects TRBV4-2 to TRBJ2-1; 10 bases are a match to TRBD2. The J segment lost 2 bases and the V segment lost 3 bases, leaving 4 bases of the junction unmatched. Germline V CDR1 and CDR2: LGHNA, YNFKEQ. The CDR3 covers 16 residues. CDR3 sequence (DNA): TGTGCCAGCAGCCACCTGAGCGGGGGGGCCTACAATGAGCAGTTCTTC. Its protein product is CASSHLSGGAYNEQFF.

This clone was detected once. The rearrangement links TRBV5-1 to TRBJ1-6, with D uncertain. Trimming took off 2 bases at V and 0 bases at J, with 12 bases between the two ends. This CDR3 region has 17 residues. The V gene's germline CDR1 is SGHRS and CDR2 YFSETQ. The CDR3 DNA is TGCGCCAGCAGCTTCGGGGAAGCGAGCTCCTATAATTCACCCCTCCACTTT. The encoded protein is CASSFGEASSYNSPLHF.

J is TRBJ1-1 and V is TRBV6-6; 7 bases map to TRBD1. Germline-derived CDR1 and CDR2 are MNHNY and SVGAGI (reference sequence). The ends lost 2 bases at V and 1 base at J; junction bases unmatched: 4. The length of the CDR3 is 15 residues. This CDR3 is CASSYPRDRNTEAFF. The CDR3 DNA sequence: TGTGCCAGCAGTTACCCTAGGGACAGGAACACTGAAGCTTTCTTT.

CDR3 sequence reads: CASSLGTKGNTIYF. CDR3 bases: TGTGCCAGCAGCCTCGGGACTAAAGGAAACACCATATATTTT. The rearrangement links TRBV4-2 to TRBJ1-3; possible D gene TRBD1, 5 bases. Germline V CDR1 and CDR2: LGHNA, YNFKEQ. V was pared by 4 bases and J by 4 bases, with 11 bases between. The CDR3 covers 14 residues.

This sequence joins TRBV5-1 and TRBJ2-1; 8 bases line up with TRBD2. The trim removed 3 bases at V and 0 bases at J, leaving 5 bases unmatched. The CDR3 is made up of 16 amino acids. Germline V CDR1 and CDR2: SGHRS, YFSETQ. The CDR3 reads CASSSREGSSYNEQFF. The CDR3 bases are TGCGCCAGCAGCTCCCGGGAGGGGAGCTCCTACAATGAGCAGTTCTTC.

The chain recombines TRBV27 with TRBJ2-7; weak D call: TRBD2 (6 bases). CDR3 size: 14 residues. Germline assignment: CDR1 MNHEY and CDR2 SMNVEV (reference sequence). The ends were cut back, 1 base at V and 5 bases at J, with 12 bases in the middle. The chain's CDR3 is CASSLLEGRHEQYF. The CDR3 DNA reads TGTGCCAGCAGTTTATTGGAGGGGAGGCACGAGCAGTACTTC.

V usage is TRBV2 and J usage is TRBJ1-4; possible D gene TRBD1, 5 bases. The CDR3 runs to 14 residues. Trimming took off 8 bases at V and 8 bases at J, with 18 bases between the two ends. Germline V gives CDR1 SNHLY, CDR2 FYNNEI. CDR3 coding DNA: TGTGCCAGCCAGGGAGGAGGGGCCGGCGAAAAACTGTTTTTT. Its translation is CASQGGGAGEKLFF.

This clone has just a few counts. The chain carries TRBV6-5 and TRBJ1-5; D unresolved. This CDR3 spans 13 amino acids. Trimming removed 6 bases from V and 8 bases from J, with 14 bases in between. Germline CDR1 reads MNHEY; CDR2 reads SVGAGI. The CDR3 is CASSDRGWEPQHF. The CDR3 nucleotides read TGTGCCAGCAGCGACCGCGGTTGGGAGCCCCAGCATTTT.

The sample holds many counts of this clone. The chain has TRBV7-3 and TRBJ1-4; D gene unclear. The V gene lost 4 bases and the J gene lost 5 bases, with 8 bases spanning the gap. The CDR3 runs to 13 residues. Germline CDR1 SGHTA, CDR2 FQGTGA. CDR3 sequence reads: CASSSGPNEKLFF. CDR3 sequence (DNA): TGTGCCAGCAGCTCTGGGCCGAATGAAAAACTGTTTTTT.

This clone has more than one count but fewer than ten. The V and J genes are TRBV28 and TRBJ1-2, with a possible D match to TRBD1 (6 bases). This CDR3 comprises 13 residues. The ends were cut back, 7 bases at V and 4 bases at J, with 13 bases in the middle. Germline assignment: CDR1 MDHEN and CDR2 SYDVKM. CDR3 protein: CASTLRGAYGYTF. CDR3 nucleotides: TGTGCCAGCACCCTCCGGGGGGCCTATGGCTACACCTTC.

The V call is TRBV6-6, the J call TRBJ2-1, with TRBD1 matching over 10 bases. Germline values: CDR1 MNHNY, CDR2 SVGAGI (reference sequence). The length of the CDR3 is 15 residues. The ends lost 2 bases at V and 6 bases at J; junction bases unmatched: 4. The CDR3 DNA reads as TGTGCCAGCAGTTACGGGACAGGGGTCCTCAATGAGCAGTTCTTC. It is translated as CASSYGTGVLNEQFF.

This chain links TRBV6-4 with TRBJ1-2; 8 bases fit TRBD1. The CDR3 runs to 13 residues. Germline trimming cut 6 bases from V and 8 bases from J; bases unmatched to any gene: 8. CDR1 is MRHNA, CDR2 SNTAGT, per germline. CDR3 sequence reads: CASRRSGGDGYTF. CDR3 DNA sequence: TGTGCCAGCAGACGATCAGGGGGCGACGGCTACACCTTC.

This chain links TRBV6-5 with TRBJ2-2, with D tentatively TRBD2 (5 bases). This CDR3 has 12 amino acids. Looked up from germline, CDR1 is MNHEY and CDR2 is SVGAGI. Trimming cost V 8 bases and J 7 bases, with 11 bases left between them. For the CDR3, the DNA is TGTGCCAGCGGGGTCGGGGACGGGGAGCTGTTTTTT. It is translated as CASGVGDGELFF.

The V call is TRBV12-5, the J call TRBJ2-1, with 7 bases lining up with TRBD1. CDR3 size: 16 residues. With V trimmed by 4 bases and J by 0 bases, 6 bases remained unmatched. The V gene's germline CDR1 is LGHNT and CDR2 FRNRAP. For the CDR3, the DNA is TGTGCTAGTGGTTGGGCCTCAGGGGGCTCCTACAATGAGCAGTTCTTC. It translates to CASGWASGGSYNEQFF.

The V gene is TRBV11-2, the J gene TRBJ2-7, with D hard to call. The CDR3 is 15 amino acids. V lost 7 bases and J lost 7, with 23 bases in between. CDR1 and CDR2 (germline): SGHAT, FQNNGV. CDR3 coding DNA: TGTGCCAGCACCCAGAAGGTCGGGTTGGCCTGGGAGCAGTACGTC. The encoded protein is CASTQKVGLAWEQYV.

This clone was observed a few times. The CDR3 DNA is TGTGCCAGCAGTGAAGCGGGGGGGGCGAGTGAAAGCACTGAAGCTTTCTTT. Its translation is CASSEAGGASESTEAFF. The chain couples TRBV2 to TRBJ1-1, with a weak D call TRBD1 (6 bases). Deletions cut 0 bases from V and 4 bases from J, with 18 bases between. The CDR3 runs 17 residues. Germline V CDR1 and CDR2: SNHLY, FYNNEI. The full variable domain, rest sourced from reference TRBV2 and TRBJ1-1, is EPEVTQTPSHQVTQMGQEVILRCVPISNHLYFYWYRQILGQKVEFLVSFYNNEISEKSEIFDDQFSVERPDGSNFTLKIRSTKLEDSAMYFCASSEAGGASESTEAFFGQGTRLTVV.

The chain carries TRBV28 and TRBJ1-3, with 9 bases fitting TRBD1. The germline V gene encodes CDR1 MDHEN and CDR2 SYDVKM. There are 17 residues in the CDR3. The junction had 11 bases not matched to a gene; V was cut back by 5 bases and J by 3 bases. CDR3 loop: CASSLFTGGLGGNTIYF. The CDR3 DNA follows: TGTGCCAGCAGTCTCTTTACAGGGGGCTTGGGTGGAAACACCATATATTTT.

The CDR3 sequence: CASSQPGGQGGFNEQFF. The CDR3 nucleotides read TGCGCCAGCAGCCAACCTGGGGGACAGGGGGGATTCAATGAGCAGTTCTTC. V gene TRBV4-1 combines with J gene TRBJ2-1; 11 bases line up with TRBD1. There are 17 residues in the CDR3. V lost 2 bases, J lost 6 bases, and 9 bases stayed unmatched. Germline V gives CDR1 MGHRA, CDR2 YSYEKL.

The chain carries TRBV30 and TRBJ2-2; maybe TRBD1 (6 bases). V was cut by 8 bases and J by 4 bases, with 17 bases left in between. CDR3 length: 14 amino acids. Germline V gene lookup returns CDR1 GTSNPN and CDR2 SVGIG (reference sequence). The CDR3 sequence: CALEWGQGTGELFF. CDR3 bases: TGTGCCCTGGAGTGGGGGCAGGGCACCGGGGAGCTGTTTTTT.